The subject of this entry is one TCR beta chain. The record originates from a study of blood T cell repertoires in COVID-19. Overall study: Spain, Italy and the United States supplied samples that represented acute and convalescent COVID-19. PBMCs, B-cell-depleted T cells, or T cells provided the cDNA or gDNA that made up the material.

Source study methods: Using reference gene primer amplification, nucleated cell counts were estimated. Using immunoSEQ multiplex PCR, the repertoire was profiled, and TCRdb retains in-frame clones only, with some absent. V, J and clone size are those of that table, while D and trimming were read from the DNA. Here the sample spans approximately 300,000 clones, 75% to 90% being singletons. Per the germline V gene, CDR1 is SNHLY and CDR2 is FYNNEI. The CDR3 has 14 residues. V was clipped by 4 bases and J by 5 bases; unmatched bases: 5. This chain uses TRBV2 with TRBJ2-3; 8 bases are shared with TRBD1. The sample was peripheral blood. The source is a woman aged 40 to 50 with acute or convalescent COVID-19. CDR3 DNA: TGTGCCAGCAGTGGTCAGGGGGCGGTAGATACGCAGTATTTT. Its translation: CASSGQGAVDTQYF.